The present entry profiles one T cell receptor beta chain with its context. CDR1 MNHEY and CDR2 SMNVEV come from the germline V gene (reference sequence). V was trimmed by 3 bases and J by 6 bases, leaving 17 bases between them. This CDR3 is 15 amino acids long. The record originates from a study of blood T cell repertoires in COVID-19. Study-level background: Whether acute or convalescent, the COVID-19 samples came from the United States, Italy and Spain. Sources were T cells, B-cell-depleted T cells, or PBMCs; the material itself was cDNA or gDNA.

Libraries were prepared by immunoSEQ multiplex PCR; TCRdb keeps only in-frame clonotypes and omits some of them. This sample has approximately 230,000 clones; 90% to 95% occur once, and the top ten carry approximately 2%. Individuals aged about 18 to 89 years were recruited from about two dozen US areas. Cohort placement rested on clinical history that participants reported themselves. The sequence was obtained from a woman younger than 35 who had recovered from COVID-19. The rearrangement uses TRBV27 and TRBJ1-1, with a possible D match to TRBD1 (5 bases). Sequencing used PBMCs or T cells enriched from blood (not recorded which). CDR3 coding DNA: TGTGCCAGCAGTTTGTCCGGGGGATTGGTATCTGAAGCTTTCTTT. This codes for CASSLSGGLVSEAFF.